These T cell receptor beta chains were read from a single sample in a study of identical twins. TCRdb fed the 5' RACE reads into MiXCR, producing one record per CDR3 protein. The sample lists 500,000 to 650,000 distinct CDR3 sequences, 7.1% occurring once. The same sample was also used in a study of yellow fever vaccine responses in identical twins.

The sequencing input was PBMCs. The receptors shown here come from a young woman in good health. Each CDR3 is given with its conserved first and last residue. D genes are given only for firm matches. Rows may omit the clone size; those that give it use once, few, many or a size class.

>TRBV20-1|.|TRBJ2-1|.
CSARVPPVEGFYNEQFF
TGCAGTGCTAGAGTGCCCCCAGTGGAGGGATTCTACAATGAGCAGTTCTTC
>TRBV11-2|few|TRBJ1-6|.
CASSLDRASSYNSPLHF
TGTGCCAGCAGCTTAGACCGAGCGAGCTCCTATAATTCACCCCTCCACTTT
>TRBV11-2|many|TRBJ1-2|.
CASSSQGSYGYTF
TGTGCCAGCAGCTCCCAGGGGAGCTATGGCTACACCTTC
>TRBV24-1|many|TRBJ1-5|TRBD1
CATSPGGPIFYSNQPQHF
TGTGCCACCAGTCCAGGGGGCCCGATATTCTATAGCAATCAGCCCCAGCATTTT
>TRBV3-1|many|TRBJ1-1|.
CASSPTQNTEAFF
TGTGCCAGCAGTCCAACACAGAACACTGAAGCTTTCTTT
>TRBV28|.|TRBJ2-3|.
CASSFRRIDTDTQYF
TGTGCCAGCAGTTTCCGCAGAATCGACACAGATACGCAGTATTTT
>TRBV12-3/TRBV12-4|.|TRBJ2-4|TRBD1
CASGPTGDKNIQYF
TGTGCCAGCGGACCGACAGGGGACAAAAACATTCAGTACTTC
>TRBV20-1|many|TRBJ1-4|TRBD1
CSARDPSTGLFF
TGCAGTGCTAGAGATCCTTCGACAGGGCTGTTTTTT
>TRBV7-9|.|TRBJ2-1|TRBD2
CASSETSGVTYNEQFF
TGTGCCAGCAGCGAGACTAGCGGGGTCACCTACAATGAGCAGTTCTTC
>TRBV27|many|TRBJ2-1|.
CASSDPPYNEQFF
TGTGCCAGCAGTGACCCACCCTACAATGAGCAGTTCTTC
>TRBV6-1|.|TRBJ2-6|.
CASRLLSSGANVLTF
TGTGCCAGCCGGCTACTAAGCTCTGGGGCCAACGTCCTGACTTTC
>TRBV19|few|TRBJ2-4|.
CASVGRGRYIQYF
TGTGCCAGTGTCGGGAGAGGGAGGTACATTCAGTACTTC
>TRBV20-1|many|TRBJ2-7|.
CSARLGTPYEQYF
TGCAGTGCTAGACTCGGGACACCCTACGAGCAGTACTTC
>TRBV23-1|few|TRBJ2-7|TRBD1
CASSHFGTGWEQYF
TGCGCCAGCAGTCACTTTGGGACAGGGTGGGAGCAGTACTTC
>TRBV20-1|many|TRBJ2-4|.
CSAGRELAKNIQYF
TGCAGTGCTGGCCGGGAATTAGCCAAAAACATTCAGTACTTC
>TRBV12-3/TRBV12-4|many|TRBJ1-5|.
CASGRLSSTQHF
TGTGCCAGCGGGAGACTCTCCTCGACCCAGCATTTT
>TRBV11-1|.|TRBJ2-1|TRBD2
CASSLKGLAGVESYNEQFF
TGTGCCAGCAGCCTCAAGGGACTAGCGGGAGTGGAATCCTACAATGAGCAGTTCTTC
>TRBV5-1|.|TRBJ2-2|.
CASSLQYIGTGELFF
TGCGCCAGCAGCTTGCAGTACATCGGGACCGGGGAGCTGTTTTTT
>TRBV11-2|few|TRBJ2-2|TRBD2
CASSALSGGAADTGELFF
TGTGCCAGCAGCGCACTTAGCGGGGGGGCCGCGGACACCGGGGAGCTGTTTTTT
>TRBV12-3/TRBV12-4|few|TRBJ2-1|.
CASTSNYNEQFF
TGTGCCAGCACCAGTAACTACAATGAGCAGTTCTTC
>TRBV6-5|many|TRBJ1-1|TRBD1
CASSYSPGTDTEAFF
TGTGCCAGCAGTTACTCACCCGGGACAGACACTGAAGCTTTCTTT
>TRBV2|few|TRBJ2-1|TRBD2
CASPGTSGRVVFF
TGTGCCAGCCCCGGGACTAGCGGGAGGGTGGTGTTCTTC
>TRBV10-3|many|TRBJ2-6|TRBD2
CAISGPQRGTSSGANVLTF
TGTGCCATCAGTGGGCCCCAGAGGGGGACTAGCTCTGGGGCCAACGTCCTGACTTTC
>TRBV7-6|.|TRBJ2-7|TRBD1
CASSLPSGGGYEQYF
TGTGCCAGCAGCTTGCCCTCAGGGGGCGGATACGAGCAGTACTTC
>TRBV4-1|few|TRBJ2-3|.
CASTASGILTSRGRTDTQYF
TGCGCCAGCACCGCATCAGGGATTTTGACTTCGCGGGGTCGCACAGATACGCAGTATTTT
>TRBV2|few|TRBJ2-7|.
CASREPDYHEQYF
TGTGCCAGCAGAGAGCCCGACTACCACGAGCAGTACTTC
>TRBV11-1|few|TRBJ2-1|TRBD2
CASSPQTSGGPSSYNEQFF
TGTGCCAGCAGCCCTCAGACTAGCGGGGGGCCGAGCTCCTACAATGAGCAGTTCTTC
>TRBV5-1|.|TRBJ2-1|TRBD2
CASSLETSGSERFF
TGCGCCAGCAGCTTGGAGACTAGCGGGAGCGAAAGGTTCTTC
>TRBV7-8|few|TRBJ1-1|.
CASSSGGGFSEAFF
TGTGCCAGCAGCTCTGGGGGGGGATTTTCTGAAGCTTTCTTT
>TRBV28|.|TRBJ1-2|TRBD1
CASTTAGTASYGYTF
TGTGCCAGCACTACGGCGGGGACAGCGTCTTATGGCTACACCTTC
>TRBV12-3/TRBV12-4|many|TRBJ1-5|TRBD1
CASSWDSYNQPQHF
TGTGCCAGCAGTTGGGACAGCTACAATCAGCCCCAGCATTTT
>TRBV20-1|.|TRBJ1-1|.
CSAPFGQTEAFF
TGCAGTGCACCCTTCGGGCAGACCGAAGCTTTCTTT
>TRBV10-3|few|TRBJ2-7|TRBD2
CAISETGGYEQYF
TGTGCCATCAGTGAAACGGGAGGGTACGAGCAGTACTTC
>TRBV12-5|.|TRBJ2-1|.
CASGPGVPYNEQFF
TGTGCTAGTGGCCCGGGAGTCCCTTACAATGAGCAGTTCTTC
>TRBV29-1|few|TRBJ2-5|.
CSHQVQGRIETQYF
TGCAGCCACCAAGTCCAGGGACGGATAGAGACCCAGTACTTC
>TRBV3-1|few|TRBJ2-6|.
CASSQGSWGANVLTF
TGTGCCAGCAGCCAGGGGAGTTGGGGAGCCAACGTCCTGACTTTC
>TRBV29-1|.|TRBJ2-5|TRBD2
CSVLSGTLQETQYF
TGCAGCGTCCTCAGCGGGACCCTCCAAGAGACCCAGTACTTC
>TRBV7-3|many|TRBJ2-3|.
CASSLNAGTDTQYF
TGTGCCAGCAGCCTTAATGCGGGCACAGATACGCAGTATTTT
>TRBV7-9|few|TRBJ2-1|.
CASSTDRRPPYNEQFF
TGTGCCAGCAGCACCGACCGACGGCCCCCCTACAATGAGCAGTTCTTC
>TRBV7-8|many|TRBJ2-2|.
CASSAYGGPGELFF
TGTGCCAGCAGCGCCTATGGGGGGCCCGGGGAGCTGTTTTTT
>TRBV28|.|TRBJ2-1|.
CASSLIPIRDGQFF
TGTGCCAGCAGTCTCATCCCAATCAGAGACGGGCAGTTCTTC
>TRBV11-2|few|TRBJ2-1|TRBD2
CASTQRGLAGGPSYNEQFF
TGTGCCAGCACCCAGCGGGGACTAGCGGGAGGGCCCTCCTACAATGAGCAGTTCTTC
>TRBV10-3|many|TRBJ2-2|TRBD2
CAISDLAGGRIGELFF
TGTGCCATCAGTGATCTAGCGGGGGGGCGTATCGGGGAGCTGTTTTTT
>TRBV20-1|many|TRBJ2-3|.
CSAQRAKTDTQYF
TGCAGTGCCCAAAGGGCCAAAACAGATACGCAGTATTTT
>TRBV7-9|.|TRBJ2-7|.
CASSIPASRPSEQYF
TGTGCCAGCAGCATTCCTGCGTCGCGGCCAAGTGAGCAGTACTTC